This T cell receptor (beta chain) was found in a study of a mutant IDH1 vaccine in newly diagnosed glioma. About the study: Vaccines were begun 4-6 weeks after radiotherapy alone, or with temozolomide cycles. Most patients had radiochemotherapy with temozolomide before enrollment; others had one alone.

Regarding time point: week 11, during vaccination. Every single dose of the vaccine, 300 ug of mutant IDH1 20-mer peptide, came with topical imiquimod. With respect to this clone: Its target is not known.

Some clones are missing from TCRdb's copy, which holds only in-frame ones; the method was immunoSEQ multiplex PCR. The sample records some 60,000 clones, about four fifths being singletons. The germline V gene encodes CDR1 SGHNT and CDR2 YYREEE (reference sequence). Trimming shortened V by 4 bases and J by 7 bases, and 18 bases separated the two germline ends. The CDR3 has 15 amino acids. This receptor was identified in a man aged 50 to 59 with glioma. This sequence joins TRBV5-4 and TRBJ2-1; TRBD2 is a possible D gene (5 bases). The starting material was PBMCs, obtained from a glioma patient whose treatment included an IDH1 peptide vaccine. The CDR3, as DNA: TGTGCCAGCAGCCCAAAGAGGGCCCCGGGGAATGAGCAGTTCTTC. Its protein is CASSPKRAPGNEQFF.